This T cell receptor beta chain was found in a study of PD-L1 blockade in urothelial cancer. Study overall: Male sex and bladder-origin urothelial cancer were recorded for about 85% of the roughly 30 patients. Timepoints chosen for blood analysis were 3 weeks (second dose) and 6 weeks after treatment start. Between 0 and 3 chemotherapy regimens preceded treatment for each patient. The study's findings and limits: It was durable-benefit patients whose tumor-associated blood clones expanded more at 3 weeks.

This table comes from immunoSEQ multiplex PCR, and its TCRdb copy is limited to in-frame clones, with some not included. This sample has about 50,000 clones, with 75% found just once. V was shortened by 5 bases and J by 3 bases, with 11 bases between the two germline ends. The CDR3 runs 14 residues. Germline assignment: CDR1 LNHDA and CDR2 SQIVND (reference sequence). The sample's time point: pretreatment peripheral blood. Turning to this clone: Its antigen is unknown.

The origin of this receptor is a man between 65 and 79 years old with urothelial cancer. Sequencing used PBMCs, obtained around atezolizumab (anti-PD-L1) treatment. The V call is TRBV19, the J call TRBJ1-5, with D possibly being TRBD1 (5 bases). For the CDR3, the DNA is TGTGCCAGTAGTCCCGGGGGAACCAATCAGCCCCAGCATTTT. Its translation is CASSPGGTNQPQHF.